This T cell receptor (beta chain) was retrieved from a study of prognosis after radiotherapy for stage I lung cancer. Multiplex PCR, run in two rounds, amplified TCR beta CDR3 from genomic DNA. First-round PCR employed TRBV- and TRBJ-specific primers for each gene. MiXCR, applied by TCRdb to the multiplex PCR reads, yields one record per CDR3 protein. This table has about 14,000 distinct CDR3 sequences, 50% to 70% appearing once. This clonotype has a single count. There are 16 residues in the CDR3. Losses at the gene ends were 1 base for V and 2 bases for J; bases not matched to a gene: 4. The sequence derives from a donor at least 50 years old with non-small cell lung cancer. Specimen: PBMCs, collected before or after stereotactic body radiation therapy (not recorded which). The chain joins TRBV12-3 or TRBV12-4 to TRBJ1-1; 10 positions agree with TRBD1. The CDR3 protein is CASSLGQGATNTEAFF. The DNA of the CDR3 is TGTGCCAGCAGTTTAGGACAGGGGGCTACAAACACTGAAGCTTTCTTT.